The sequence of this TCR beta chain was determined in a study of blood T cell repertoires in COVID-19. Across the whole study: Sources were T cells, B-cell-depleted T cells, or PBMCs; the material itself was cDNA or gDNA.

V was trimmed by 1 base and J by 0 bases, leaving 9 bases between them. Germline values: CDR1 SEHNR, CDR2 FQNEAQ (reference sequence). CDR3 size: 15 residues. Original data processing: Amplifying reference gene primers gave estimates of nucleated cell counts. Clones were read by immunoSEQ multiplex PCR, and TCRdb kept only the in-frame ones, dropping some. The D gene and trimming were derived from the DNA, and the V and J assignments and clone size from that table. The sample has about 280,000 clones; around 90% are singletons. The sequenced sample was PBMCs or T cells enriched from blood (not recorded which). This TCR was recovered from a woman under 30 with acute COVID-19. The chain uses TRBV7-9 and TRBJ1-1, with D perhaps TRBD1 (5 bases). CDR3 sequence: CASSLGGTVNTEAFF. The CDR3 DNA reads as TGTGCCAGCAGCTTAGGCGGGACGGTGAACACTGAAGCTTTCTTT. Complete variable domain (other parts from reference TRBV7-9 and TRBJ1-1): DTGVSQNPRHKITKRGQNVTFRCDPISEHNRLYWYRQTLGQGPEFLTYFQNEAQLEKSRLLSDRFSAERPKGSFSTLEIQRTEQGDSAMYLCASSLGGTVNTEAFFGQGTRLTVV.